This TCR beta chain was profiled in a study of blood T cell repertoires in COVID-19 (dated by TCRdb to the early 2020s). Background for the entire study: Samples from collaborators originated in the United States, Italy and Spain and spanned both the acute and convalescent phases of COVID-19. The samples were drawn from the first 160 participants of the ongoing ImmuneRACE study and from 950 to 1,500 subjects provided by 6 global collaborators. Sample metadata almost always included a de-identified subject ID, COVID-19 status, age in years and sex. Where HLA class I and class II types were available, the types were taken from metadata supplied by the sample provider, not from assay-based typing. Subjects who had been exposed to COVID-19, were actively infected with it, or had recovered from it provided the deeply sampled blood TCRbeta repertoires that made up the dataset. The material from the prospective study consisted of cDNA or gDNA derived from T cells, B-cell-depleted T cells, or PBMCs. The repertoires were released in a freely available public database meant as a resource for research on the immune response to SARS-CoV-2.

On this clone itself: Its antigen remains undetermined. It has no much larger one-base neighbor in the sample; base qualities were not kept.

The trim is 9 bases for V and 5 bases for J, with a gap of 13 bases between the germline ends. The cysteine opens and the phenylalanine closes a CDR3 of 12 amino acids. The DNA shown is the 36-base CDR3, in frame from base 1. As encoded in the germline V gene, CDR1 is ENHRY while CDR2 is SYGVKD. Whole blood was collected in K2EDTA tubes by collaborating institutions according to the institutions' own protocols. For TCRbeta analysis, collaborators shipped samples as frozen whole blood, isolated PBMCs, or DNA extracted from either of those sample types. TCRbeta CDR3 regions were amplified from genomic DNA using the immunoSEQ Assay, a bias-controlled multiplex PCR. The published analysis was carried out like this. Nucleated cell counts per sample were estimated from amplification of reference gene primers within the assay. To quantify the absolute abundance of each unique TCRbeta CDR3 rearrangement, sequence reads were collapsed and filtered. For each sample, productive Simpson clonality was calculated as the square root of Simpson's diversity index over productive rearrangements. Held by TCRdb, this immuneACCESS table contains in-frame sequences only and omits some clones. Under half of the omission traces to an unresolved V gene where checked; the cause of the rest is unknown. That table supplies the V and J calls and clone size; D and trimming were determined from the DNA. The sample table holds around 250,000 clones, of which 86% were seen once. The ten biggest clones cover about 3% of the sample.

What the work shows at the level of the full study, not this receptor alone: Clinical and demographic metadata were provided uncurated, with the amount varying by source and participant.

This receptor was taken from a woman under 40 with active or convalescent COVID-19. The chain couples TRBV10-3 to TRBJ1-1; tentative D gene TRBD1, with 5 bases matching. Sequenced: peripheral blood. The CDR3 here reads CAMGGPGTEAFF. In nucleotide form, the sequence is TGTGCCATGGGGGGTCCCGGGACTGAAGCTTTCTTT.